A single T cell receptor (beta chain) is shown here with its context. The record originates from a study of immune evolution from preneoplasia to lung adenocarcinoma. The protocol was immunoSEQ multiplex PCR, while the TCRdb copy is restricted to in-frame clones and leaves out a portion. The table has a few thousand clones, about 73% seen once. The CDR3 is 15 residues long. The germline gives CDR1 LGHNA, CDR2 YSLEER. The V gene lost 3 bases and the J gene lost 4 bases, with 13 bases spanning the gap. The specimen was FFPE lung adenocarcinoma in situ tissue. The clonotype was recovered from a person aged 55-79 years with lung adenocarcinoma. The chain links TRBV4-3 to TRBJ2-1; D may correspond to TRBD1 or TRBD2 (5 bases each). The CDR3 loop is CASSQDRGRYNEQFF. In DNA form, the CDR3 reads TGCGCCAGCAGCCAGGATAGGGGACGGTACAATGAGCAGTTCTTC.